One and the same sample provided the 25 T cell receptor beta chains below, sequenced in a study of blood T cells in healthy people across ages. A second PCR of 7 to 11 cycles used a sample-barcoded 5' primer and a J-beta primer mix. TCRdb called the 5' RACE reads again in MiXCR, with one record for every CDR3 protein. The sample carries around 2 million distinct CDR3 sequences, roughly two fifths recorded once. Sequencing used blood. The receptor source for this set is a human donor in good health.

This clonotype was recorded a few times. The V gene is TRBV29-1, the J gene TRBJ2-1; 13 bases are shared with TRBD2. The germline CDR1 and CDR2 sequences are SQVTM and ANQGSEA. The J segment lost 5 bases and the V segment lost 7 bases, leaving 5 bases of the junction unmatched. The CDR3 spans 14 residues. The CDR3 region is CSAGLAGDHNEQFF. The CDR3 nucleotides are TGCAGCGCAGGACTAGCGGGGGACCACAATGAGCAGTTCTTC.

The chain joins TRBV7-9 to TRBJ1-1; D ambiguous. The CDR3 consists of 13 residues. Trimming shortened V by 5 bases and J by 5 bases, and 12 bases separated the two germline ends. The germline gives CDR1 SEHNR, CDR2 FQNEAQ (reference sequence). CDR3 DNA: TGTGCCAGCAGCCCGAGAAGGAGTACTGAAGCTTTCTTT. Its protein is CASSPRRSTEAFF.

The chain carries TRBV4-3 and TRBJ2-2; TRBD1 is a possible D gene (5 bases). The CDR3 has 14 amino acids. Germline values: CDR1 LGHNA, CDR2 YSLEER. Trimming removed 0 bases at V and 8 bases at J, with 10 bases between. CDR3 amino acids: CASSQETVPGELFF. CDR3 nucleotide sequence: TGCGCCAGCAGCCAAGAGACAGTGCCTGGGGAGCTGTTTTTT.

This clonotype was detected once. The rearrangement uses TRBV28 and TRBJ2-1, with D perhaps matching TRBD2 (6 bases). The germline V gene has CDR1 MDHEN and CDR2 SYDVKM. There are 15 residues in the CDR3. V dropped 11 bases and J dropped 4 bases, with 21 bases sitting between them. CDR3 protein: CAARRTVGLYNEQFF. CDR3 in DNA: TGTGCCGCTAGGAGGACCGTGGGACTTTACAATGAGCAGTTCTTC. Variable domain in full (rest from reference TRBV28 and TRBJ2-1): DVKVTQSSRYLVKRTGEKVFLECVQDMDHENMFWYRQDPGLGLRLIYFSYDVKMKEKGDIPEGYSVSREKKERFSLILESASTNQTSMYLCAARRTVGLYNEQFFGPGTRLTVL.

The V and J genes are TRBV7-2 and TRBJ2-3; D assignment may be TRBD1 or TRBD2 (5 bases each). The CDR3 length is 15 residues. Looked up from germline, CDR1 is SGHTA and CDR2 is FQGNSA. V was pared by 1 base and J by 4 bases, with 12 bases between. The CDR3 DNA is TGTGCCAGCAGCTTAGTAGCGTGGGACGCAGATACGCAGTATTTT. This translates into CASSLVAWDADTQYF.

V gene TRBV20-1 combines with J gene TRBJ2-7; maybe TRBD1 (5 bases). Per the germline V gene, CDR1 is DFQATT and CDR2 is SNEGSKA (reference sequence). The CDR3 sequence is 13 residues long. V lost 3 bases and J lost 3, with 12 bases in between. As DNA, the CDR3 is TGCAGTGCTAGCAGGGTAAACCTCTACGAGCAGTACTTC. Translated, it gives CSASRVNLYEQYF.

This rearrangement joins TRBV4-3 to TRBJ2-3, with 10 bases lining up with TRBD2. V lost 0 bases and J lost 3; bases outside the gene matches: 3. The germline V gene has CDR1 LGHNA and CDR2 YSLEER. The CDR3 spans 16 residues. The CDR3 sequence: CASSQDRTSGTDTQYF. As DNA, the CDR3 is TGCGCCAGCAGCCAAGATCGGACTAGCGGAACAGATACGCAGTATTTT.

J is TRBJ1-1 and V is TRBV29-1; no clear D gene. This CDR3 contains 12 residues. V was pared by 4 bases and J by 0 bases, with 6 bases between. Germline CDR1 SQVTM, CDR2 ANQGSEA. For the CDR3, the DNA is TGCAGCGTTGTACCGATGAACACTGAAGCTTTCTTT. The encoded protein is CSVVPMNTEAFF.

The chain carries TRBV7-8 and TRBJ1-2; 8 bases map to TRBD1. V lost 4 bases to trimming and J lost 2 bases; unmatched junction nucleotides: 9. This CDR3 is built from 16 residues. From germline, CDR1 is SGHVS and CDR2 FQNEAQ. The chain's CDR3 is CASSCSSGQGNYGYTF. CDR3 bases: TGTGCCAGCAGCTGCTCTAGCGGACAGGGCAACTATGGCTACACCTTC.

This clonotype has only a few counts. The chain recombines TRBV27 with TRBJ2-3; possible D gene TRBD2, 6 bases. The ends were cut back, 6 bases at V and 5 bases at J, with 15 bases in the middle. Germline loops: CDR1 MNHEY, CDR2 SMNVEV (reference sequence). The length of the CDR3 is 14 residues. The CDR3 here is CASSYTGRGDTQYF. CDR3 in DNA: TGTGCCAGCAGCTACACGGGGCGGGGAGATACGCAGTATTTT.

In this sample, this clonotype turned up once. Here the CDR3 DNA reads TGTGCCAGCAGGGACAGCACGCCCAATCAGCCCCAGCATTTT. Amino acid sequence: CASRDSTPNQPQHF. This sequence joins TRBV2 and TRBJ1-5; tentatively, D is TRBD1 (6 bases). V was shortened by 6 bases and J by 3 bases, with 12 bases between the two germline ends. CDR1 is SNHLY and CDR2 is FYNNEI in the germline V gene. This CDR3 is built from 14 residues.

This chain connects TRBV18 to TRBJ2-1; no definite D call. Germline V gene sequence: CDR1 KGHSH, CDR2 LQKENI. The CDR3 loop spans 12 amino acids. Trimming took off 8 bases at V and 8 bases at J, with 13 bases between the two ends. The CDR3 DNA sequence: TGTGCCAGCGGACCTCCGGACCATGAGCAGTTCTTC. Its translation is CASGPPDHEQFF.

The V gene is TRBV11-1, the J gene TRBJ2-1, with D possibly being TRBD2 (5 bases). The ends were cut back, 0 bases at V and 0 bases at J, with 12 bases in the middle. Germline assignment: CDR1 SGHAT and CDR2 FQDESV (reference sequence). This CDR3 comprises 17 residues. This chain's CDR3 is CASSLARLGSSYNEQFF. The CDR3 nucleotides read TGTGCCAGCAGCTTAGCGCGTCTAGGGAGCTCCTACAATGAGCAGTTCTTC. Full variable domain (remainder filled in from reference TRBV11-1 and TRBJ2-1): EAEVAQSPRYKITEKSQAVAFWCDPISGHATLYWYRQILGQGPELLVQFQDESVVDDSQLPKDRFSAERLKGVDSTLKIQPAELGDSAMYLCASSLARLGSSYNEQFFGPGTRLTVL.

This clonotype came up a few times. The V call is TRBV9, the J call TRBJ2-6, with D maybe TRBD2 (5 bases). The CDR3 runs 14 residues. V was pared by 0 bases and J by 12 bases, with 13 bases between. Germline V gene sequence: CDR1 SGDLS, CDR2 YYNGEE. CDR3: CASSVASGVSVLTF. CDR3 nucleotides: TGTGCCAGCAGCGTAGCTTCCGGGGTTAGCGTCCTGACTTTC.

This clonotype was detected only a few times. This chain uses TRBV4-3 with TRBJ1-4; D is unresolved. V was cut by 6 bases and J by 2 bases, with 16 bases left in between. Germline V gene sequence: CDR1 LGHNA, CDR2 YSLEER. The CDR3 consists of 16 residues. Here the CDR3 DNA reads TGCGCCAGCAGGCACCTCGGTGGGCAGACTAATGAAAAACTGTTTTTT. It encodes CASRHLGGQTNEKLFF.

CDR3 in amino acids: CASSQVEAGARSDTQYF. CDR3 nucleotide sequence: TGCGCCAGCAGCCAAGTCGAAGCAGGAGCGAGGTCGGATACGCAGTATTTT. The gene calls are TRBV4-1 and TRBJ2-3, with D unclear. The germline V and J ends were trimmed by 1 base and 6 bases, with 20 bases remaining between them. This CDR3 is 17 amino acids long. CDR1 is MGHRA, CDR2 YSYEKL, per germline.

This clonotype was detected a few times. The chain employs TRBV12-3 or TRBV12-4 and TRBJ2-5; D gene ambiguous. The V gene lost 8 bases and the J gene lost 0 bases, with 16 bases spanning the gap. The CDR3 length is 15 residues. The CDR3, as DNA: TGTGCCAGCGGTACCACGAGTAGAAACCAAGAGACCCAGTACTTC. Translated: CASGTTSRNQETQYF.

V gene TRBV3-1 combines with J gene TRBJ2-1, with TRBD2 matching 8 bases. V lost 2 bases and J lost 2; bases outside the gene matches: 8. The CDR3 length is 17 residues. Germline V gene sequence: CDR1 LGHDT, CDR2 YNNKEL (reference sequence). CDR3 nucleotide sequence: TGTGCCAGCAGCCAAATTGGCGGGGGGAGTACCTACAATGAGCAGTTCTTC. Translating gives CASSQIGGGSTYNEQFF.

The chain carries TRBV20-1 and TRBJ2-5; TRBD2 matches at 15 bases. The CDR3 loop spans 15 amino acids. J lost 2 bases, V lost 5 bases, and 3 bases had no gene match. Looked up from germline, CDR1 is DFQATT and CDR2 is SNEGSKA (reference sequence). CDR3 sequence (DNA): TGCAGTGCTGGGACTAGCGGGGGGTTACAAGAGACCCAGTACTTC. Its protein is CSAGTSGGLQETQYF.

In its sample, this clonotype was seen many times. The chain joins TRBV29-1 to TRBJ1-2; TRBD1 agrees at 7 bases. V shed 7 bases and J 3 bases; nucleotides not matched to a gene: 8. The CDR3 runs 13 residues. Germline V gene data show CDR1 as SQVTM and CDR2 as ANQGSEA. The CDR3 coding sequence is TGCAGCGCCAGGACAGGTTGGGACTATGGCTACACCTTC. This encodes CSARTGWDYGYTF.

This clonotype was found a few times. This chain uses TRBV29-1 with TRBJ1-2; D is possibly TRBD1 (5 bases). Trimming shortened V by 4 bases and J by 4 bases, and 7 bases separated the two germline ends. The CDR3 has 11 amino acids. Germline CDR1 SQVTM, CDR2 ANQGSEA. The CDR3 DNA reads as TGCAGCGTTGGACAGCGCTATGGCTACACCTTC. Translating gives CSVGQRYGYTF.

This clonotype turned up a few times. The chain has TRBV15 and TRBJ1-5; the D gene is possibly TRBD1 (5 bases). Trimming stripped 5 bases from V and 1 base from J, with 12 bases between. The CDR3 contains 15 residues. Germline values: CDR1 LNHNV, CDR2 YYDKDF (reference sequence). The DNA of the CDR3 is TGTGCCACCAGCGGGGGACTAGGGAGCAATCAGCCCCAGCATTTT. Translation: CATSGGLGSNQPQHF.

In this sample, this clonotype turned up many times. J is TRBJ1-2 and V is TRBV6-1; D is uncertain. Germline CDR1 and CDR2: MNHNS and SASEGT. V lost 0 bases to trimming and J lost 2 bases, with 7 bases between them. The CDR3 is 14 residues long. The CDR3 sequence is CASSEARANYGYTF. As DNA, the CDR3 is TGTGCCAGCAGTGAAGCAAGAGCCAACTATGGCTACACCTTC.

This clonotype appeared a few times. The chain has TRBV12-5 and TRBJ1-1; D gene ambiguous. CDR1 is LGHNT, CDR2 FRNRAP, per germline. The CDR3 has 12 residues. The V end was cut by 3 bases, the J end by 3 bases, with 5 bases between. The CDR3 region has the DNA TGTGCTAGTGGTTTTGTCGACACTGAAGCTTTCTTT. Its protein is CASGFVDTEAFF.

Only a few counts were recorded for this clonotype. The chain is built from TRBV20-1 and TRBJ2-1; D may be TRBD2 (5 bases). This CDR3 has 14 residues. The germline V gene has CDR1 DFQATT and CDR2 SNEGSKA (reference sequence). The V end was cut by 2 bases, the J end by 6 bases, with 14 bases between. CDR3 sequence: CSARSIQGLNEQFF. The CDR3 DNA reads TGCAGTGCTAGATCTATCCAAGGACTCAATGAGCAGTTCTTC.